This entry is about one T cell receptor beta chain. V dropped 2 bases and J dropped 6 bases, with 11 bases sitting between them. This CDR3 is 13 amino acids long. Germline V gene lookup returns CDR1 MNHEY and CDR2 SMNVEV (reference sequence). The sample is drawn from a study of blood T cell repertoires in COVID-19. Here immunoSEQ multiplex PCR was the method, and the copy in TCRdb shows in-frame clones only, minus some. The sample carries approximately 310,000 clones, 89% recorded once. The chain has TRBV27 and TRBJ2-7; perhaps TRBD1 as D (5 bases). Sequences were obtained from PBMCs or T cells enriched from blood (not recorded which). The sequence derives from a man in his sixties who had recovered from COVID-19. The CDR3 loop is CASSLGQGSEQYF. For the CDR3, the DNA is TGTGCCAGCAGTTTAGGGCAGGGAAGCGAGCAGTACTTC.